This T cell receptor (beta chain) is from a study of blood T cell repertoires in COVID-19. About the research overall: PBMCs, B-cell-depleted T cells, or T cells were the source of the cDNA or gDNA that made up the material.

In the source study's methods: Amplifying reference gene primers gave estimates of nucleated cell counts. Using immunoSEQ multiplex PCR, the repertoire was profiled, and TCRdb retains in-frame clones only, with some absent. The V and J calls and clone size are taken from that table; D and trimming were inferred from the DNA. The data show about 260,000 clones, approximately 88% seen once. CDR3 length equals 16 residues. Trimming cost V 1 base and J 7 bases; bases outside gene matches: 8. Germline CDR1 LNHDA, CDR2 SQIVND (reference sequence). The source material was PBMCs or T cells enriched from blood (not recorded which). The chain recombines TRBV19 with TRBJ2-1; 9 bases line up with TRBD2. The sequence was collected from a woman in her 40s who had been exposed to COVID-19. The CDR3 spells CASSIAGTSLQNEQFF. Here the CDR3 DNA reads TGTGCCAGTAGTATAGCCGGGACTAGCCTGCAAAATGAGCAGTTCTTC.